Reported below is one TCR beta chain. The assay was immunoSEQ multiplex PCR, and TCRdb's table has in-frame clones only and misses some. The sample yields under 100,000 clones, 70% to 90% seen once. The sample comes from a study of blood T cell repertoires in COVID-19. CDR3 length equals 12 residues. V lost 5 bases to trimming and J lost 2 bases, with 9 bases between them. From germline, CDR1 is GTSNPN and CDR2 SVGIG (reference sequence). The chain has TRBV30 and TRBJ1-1; weak D call: TRBD1 (5 bases). The receptor was derived from a human donor in a cohort sampled during active COVID-19. Sequencing was performed on peripheral blood. The CDR3 loop is CAWEGFNTEAFF. The CDR3 DNA reads as TGTGCCTGGGAGGGGTTCAACACTGAAGCTTTCTTT.